These T cell receptor beta chains were read from a single sample in a study of response to subunit inactivated influenza vaccine. TCRdb analysed the RT-PCR reads with MiXCR anew, one entry per CDR3 protein. The sample yields about 570,000 distinct CDR3 sequences, roughly 12% seen once. These data were also filed under a second study, of T cells expressing NK-cell markers.

The sample was PBMCs from blood, taken on the day of vaccination. The receptors derive from a man aged 45-65 years who received an inactivated influenza vaccine. Each CDR3 is given with its conserved first and last residue. The order of the fields is clone size, J gene, V gene, D gene, CDR3 protein, CDR3 DNA. D genes are given only for firm matches. Some rows have no size entry. The others give once, few or many, or a class for an expanded clone.

.,TRBJ1-5,TRBV6-2/TRBV6-3,.,CASSFIEGQPQHF,TGTGCCAGCAGTTTCATAGAAGGTCAGCCCCAGCATTTT
.,TRBJ2-7,TRBV29-1,.,CSVRGAHEQYF,TGCAGCGTCCGGGGGGCTCACGAGCAGTACTTC
.,TRBJ2-2,TRBV20-1,.,CSASVQRGTGELFF,TGCAGTGCTAGTGTCCAGCGTGGCACCGGGGAGCTGTTTTTT
many,TRBJ2-5,TRBV7-9,.,CASSVPGRETQYF,TGTGCCAGCAGCGTACCCGGCCGAGAGACCCAGTACTTC
few,TRBJ2-7,TRBV27,.,CASSLKGGRGFFYEQYF,TGTGCCAGCAGTTTAAAAGGAGGCAGGGGATTTTTCTACGAGCAGTACTTC
.,TRBJ1-5,TRBV20-1,.,CSAEQGGSNQPQHF,TGCAGTGCTGAGCAGGGAGGGAGCAATCAGCCCCAGCATTTT
many,TRBJ2-5,TRBV6-2/TRBV6-3,.,CASSPGDQETQYF,TGTGCCAGCAGTCCCGGGGATCAAGAGACCCAGTACTTC
many,TRBJ1-5,TRBV19,TRBD1,CASSSGTGPQPQHF,TGTGCCAGTAGTAGTGGGACAGGGCCTCAGCCCCAGCATTTT
few,TRBJ2-3,TRBV24-1,.,CATSDFWDTTDTQYF,TGTGCCACCAGTGATTTTTGGGACACCACAGATACGCAGTATTTT
.,TRBJ2-1,TRBV3-1,.,CASSHRSEQFF,TGTGCCAGCAGCCATAGGAGTGAGCAGTTCTTC